Listed here are 32 T cell receptor beta chains from one sample, sequenced in a study of blood T cell repertoires in COVID-19. Produced via immunoSEQ multiplex PCR; TCRdb's table is partial and in-frame only. The profile shows some 56,000 clones, over 65% of them singletons. Material for sequencing was peripheral blood. These receptors originate from a man older than 75 with COVID-19, enrolled during active disease.

This chain uses TRBV7-9 with TRBJ1-2; 9 bases match TRBD1. The CDR3 runs to 15 residues. The trim removed 3 bases at V and 4 bases at J, leaving 6 bases unmatched. The germline V gene has CDR1 SEHNR and CDR2 FQNEAQ (reference sequence). The CDR3 spells CASSLAGQGVYGYTF. In DNA, the CDR3 is TGTGCCAGCAGCTTGGCGGGACAGGGAGTCTATGGCTACACCTTC.

V usage is TRBV6-5 and J usage is TRBJ1-2; the match to TRBD1 covers 10 bases. V lost 2 bases to trimming and J lost 7 bases; unmatched junction nucleotides: 4. This CDR3 region has 14 residues. Germline V gene sequence: CDR1 MNHEY, CDR2 SVGAGI. The CDR3 DNA reads as TGTGCCAGCAGTTACAGGGACAGGGGTCGTGGCTACACCTTC. Translating it yields CASSYRDRGRGYTF.

The chain is built from TRBV9 and TRBJ2-6, with D perhaps TRBD2 (5 bases). V was cut by 4 bases and J by 0 bases, with 11 bases left in between. CDR3 size: 16 residues. Germline loops: CDR1 SGDLS, CDR2 YYNGEE. CDR3 residues: CASSPHGSSGANVLTF. The CDR3 DNA sequence: TGTGCCAGCAGCCCCCATGGGAGCTCTGGGGCCAACGTCCTGACTTTC.

The chain is built from TRBV30 and TRBJ1-4; 10 bases align to TRBD1. V lost 8 bases, J lost 6 bases, and 6 bases stayed unmatched. The germline V gene encodes CDR1 GTSNPN and CDR2 SVGIG (reference sequence). The CDR3 spans 13 residues. DNA of the CDR3: TGTGCCCGGGGGGGGACAGGGGATGAAAAACTGTTTTTT. It translates to CARGGTGDEKLFF. Drawing the rest from reference TRBV30 and TRBJ1-4, the complete variable domain is SQTIHQWPATLVQPVGSPLSLECTVEGTSNPNLYWYRQAAGRGLQLLFYSVGIGQISSEVPQNLSASRPQDRQFILSSKKLLLSDSGFYLCARGGTGDEKLFFGSGTQLSVL.

This clone came up once. This chain uses TRBV28 with TRBJ1-4, with 7 positions matching TRBD1. The CDR3 sequence is 15 residues long. Trimming cost V 1 base and J 8 bases; bases outside gene matches: 7. CDR1 is MDHEN, CDR2 SYDVKM, per germline. The CDR3 reads CASSLLRGLGEKLFF. The DNA for the CDR3 is TGTGCCAGCAGTTTATTGAGGGGGCTGGGGGAAAAACTGTTTTTT.

The chain links TRBV3-1 (or the pseudogene TRBV3-2) to TRBJ1-3, with D hard to call. Trimming removed 0 bases from V and 3 bases from J, with 9 bases in between. Germline V gene sequence: CDR1 LGHDT, CDR2 YNNKEL (reference sequence). The CDR3 covers 15 residues. The CDR3 region has the DNA TGTGCCAGCAGCCAAGACTCCGGGAATGGAAACACCATATATTTT. It specifies CASSQDSGNGNTIYF.

The chain links TRBV6-2 or TRBV6-3 to TRBJ1-2; 8 nucleotides line up with TRBD1. This CDR3 contains 15 residues. Germline-derived CDR1 and CDR2 are MNHEY and SVGEGT. After removal of 2 bases from V and 6 bases from J, the junction contained 8 bases not matched to a gene. The CDR3 loop reads CASSYPVDRVNGYTF. CDR3 nucleotide sequence: TGTGCCAGCAGTTACCCCGTGGACAGGGTGAATGGCTACACCTTC.

CDR3 in DNA: TGCGCCAGCAGCCAAGGGGCCCTTTCACCCCTCCACTTT. This codes for CASSQGALSPLHF. The rearrangement joins TRBV4-3 to TRBJ1-6; unclear D gene. Trimming took 1 base from V and 9 from J, leaving 7 bases between them. Germline CDR1 LGHNA, CDR2 YSLEER. The CDR3 extends over 13 amino acids.

The chain employs TRBV4-3 and TRBJ1-6; possibly TRBD1 for D (5 bases). Germline CDR1 reads LGHNA; CDR2 reads YSLEER. Trimming stripped 1 base from V and 10 bases from J, with 14 bases between. This CDR3 region has 15 residues. The CDR3 bases are TGCGCCAGCAGCCAAGCCGGGCAGGGAAAGTCACCCCTCCACTTT. Its protein product is CASSQAGQGKSPLHF.

The sample holds a few counts of this clone. This chain uses TRBV15 with TRBJ2-2; TRBD1 aligns across 9 bases. CDR1 and CDR2 from the germline V gene are LNHNV and YYDKDF (reference sequence). The CDR3 has 16 amino acids. J lost 7 bases, V lost 0 bases, and 6 bases had no gene match. CDR3 coding DNA: TGTGCCACCAGCAGAGAGGGACAGGGAAGGGACGGGGAGCTGTTTTTT. Translation: CATSREGQGRDGELFF.

This chain links TRBV5-1 with TRBJ1-2; tentatively, D is TRBD1 (5 bases). The CDR3 consists of 15 residues. V lost 1 base to trimming and J lost 7 bases, with 17 bases between them. Looked up from germline, CDR1 is SGHRS and CDR2 is YFSETQ. For the CDR3, the DNA is TGCGCCAGCAGCTTGCCCCCTCCGGGGGGAGGTGGCTACACCTTC. It encodes CASSLPPPGGGGYTF.

V usage is TRBV7-3 and J usage is TRBJ1-4, with D unresolved. CDR1 and CDR2 from the germline V gene are SGHTA and FQGTGA. The V end lost 3 bases, the J end lost 8 bases, and 10 bases lay between the germline ends. The CDR3 spans 13 residues. CDR3 nucleotide sequence: TGTGCCAGCAGCTTTACCGGAGGGGAAAAACTGTTTTTT. Translating gives CASSFTGGEKLFF.

The chain recombines TRBV6-1 with TRBJ1-6; D is unclear. The CDR3 covers 13 residues. Trimming left V 0 bases short and J 10 bases short, with 7 bases between. The germline V gene has CDR1 MNHNS and CDR2 SASEGT. The CDR3 loop is CASSEARPSPLHF. The CDR3 region has the DNA TGTGCCAGCAGTGAAGCGCGGCCCTCACCCCTCCACTTT.

The chain has TRBV19 and TRBJ2-7, with D possibly being TRBD1 (5 bases). Trimming left V 10 bases short and J 6 bases short, with 28 bases between. The CDR3 covers 16 residues. Germline CDR1 is LNHDA and CDR2 is SQIVND (reference sequence). The CDR3 coding sequence is TGTGCCACCAACCCGGCAACAGGACGAGGTTTTAGCGAGCAGTACTTC. As protein: CATNPATGRGFSEQYF.

This clone came up once. The gene calls are TRBV9 and TRBJ2-2, with no clear D. Trimming removed 0 bases at V and 0 bases at J, with 9 bases between. This CDR3 has 16 residues. Germline CDR1 SGDLS, CDR2 YYNGEE. The CDR3 DNA sequence: TGTGCCAGCAGCGTAGCCTCGGGTACGAACACCGGGGAGCTGTTTTTT. Translation: CASSVASGTNTGELFF.

V and J are TRBV27 and TRBJ1-4; the match to TRBD1 covers 11 bases. CDR1 MNHEY and CDR2 SMNVEV come from the germline V gene (reference sequence). The V segment lost 5 bases and the J segment 3 bases; nucleotides outside the gene matches: 5. This CDR3 is 16 amino acids long. In DNA, the CDR3 is TGTGCCAGCAGTCCGGACAGGGGGCCTTCTAATGAAAAACTGTTTTTT. As protein: CASSPDRGPSNEKLFF.

The chain employs TRBV27 and TRBJ1-1; 7 bases align to TRBD1. The CDR3 covers 13 residues. V dropped 6 bases and J dropped 1; count of bases not matched to a gene: 2. Germline CDR1 and CDR2: MNHEY and SMNVEV (reference sequence). This CDR3 reads CASRRQGNTEAFF. The CDR3 DNA is TGTGCCAGCAGACGACAGGGGAACACTGAAGCTTTCTTT.

The V gene is TRBV7-2, the J gene TRBJ2-6; weak D call: TRBD1 (5 bases). CDR1 is SGHTA, CDR2 FQGNSA, per germline. This CDR3 has 18 amino acids. V gave up 5 bases and J gave up 2 bases, with 19 bases separating them. The CDR3 region has the DNA TGTGCCAGCAGCCGCCGGGCGGTGGGGCCCACTGGGGCCAACGTCCTGACTTTC. This encodes CASSRRAVGPTGANVLTF.

The rearrangement uses TRBV5-8 and TRBJ1-3; no clear D. Germline CDR1 SGHTS, CDR2 YDEGEE. V was clipped by 4 bases and J by 0 bases, with 8 bases between them. The CDR3 is 14 residues long. CDR3 DNA sequence: TGTGCCAGCAGCCCGGGGATCTCTGGAAACACCATATATTTT. This gives the protein CASSPGISGNTIYF.

The chain links TRBV19 to TRBJ1-4; 7 positions match TRBD1. CDR1 LNHDA and CDR2 SQIVND come from the germline V gene (reference sequence). This CDR3 has 16 amino acids. V gave up 7 bases and J gave up 4 bases; unmatched junction bases: 12. CDR3 region: CASTSRPDRINEKLFF. The DNA of the CDR3 is TGTGCCAGTACCTCACGTCCGGACAGGATTAATGAAAAACTGTTTTTT.

This clone occurred once. The chain recombines TRBV6-2 or TRBV6-3 with TRBJ1-2; D gene unclear. Trimming stripped 6 bases from V and 8 bases from J, with 16 bases between. CDR1 is MNHEY, CDR2 SVGEGT, per germline. This CDR3 is 13 amino acids long. CDR3 protein: CASSLTSELGYTF. The CDR3 bases are TGTGCCAGCAGCCTAACCTCCGAGCTCGGCTACACCTTC.

This chain joins TRBV12-3 or TRBV12-4 and TRBJ1-2; 8 bases agree with TRBD1. J was trimmed by 2 bases and V by 4 bases; bases with no gene match: 0. The CDR3 contains 13 residues. CDR3: CASSYRGNYGYTF. The CDR3 DNA reads as TGTGCCAGCAGTTACAGGGGGAACTATGGCTACACCTTC.

This clone was detected only a few times. DNA of the CDR3: TGTGCCAGCAGCCGCGGTGAGACAGATACGCAGTATTTT. Protein product: CASSRGETDTQYF. The chain has TRBV3-1 (or the pseudogene TRBV3-2) and TRBJ2-3; the D is unclear. Looked up from germline, CDR1 is LGHDT and CDR2 is YNNKEL (reference sequence). The CDR3 spans 13 residues. The V end lost 4 bases, the J end lost 3 bases, and 8 bases lay between the germline ends.

This clone was seen a few times. The chain combines TRBV10-3 with TRBJ1-1; D ambiguous. The CDR3 length is 15 residues. CDR1 is ENHRY, CDR2 SYGVKD, per germline. The V and J ends lost 3 bases and 5 bases respectively, with 16 bases between them. In DNA form, the CDR3 reads TGTGCCATCAGTGACGATGTGACAAGACGAACTGAAGCTTTCTTT. Translated: CAISDDVTRRTEAFF.

V gene TRBV9 combines with J gene TRBJ1-2; D remains unclear. Trimming left V 0 bases short and J 4 bases short, with 10 bases between. This CDR3 contains 14 residues. The germline V gene encodes CDR1 SGDLS and CDR2 YYNGEE. As DNA, the CDR3 is TGTGCCAGCAGCGTAGAAGAGGGCGCCTATGGCTACACCTTC. Encoded protein: CASSVEEGAYGYTF. Using reference TRBV9 and TRBJ1-2 for the parts outside the CDR3, the full variable domain is DSGVTQTPKHLITATGQRVTLRCSPRSGDLSVYWYQQSLDQGLQFLIQYYNGEERAKGNILERFSAQQFPDLHSELNLSSLELGDSALYFCASSVEEGAYGYTFGSGTRLTVV.

J is TRBJ1-1 and V is TRBV5-1; TRBD1 aligns across 7 bases. Germline V gene sequence: CDR1 SGHRS, CDR2 YFSETQ. The CDR3 covers 15 residues. The junction had 7 bases not matched to a gene; V was cut back by 4 bases and J by 1 base. The CDR3 DNA sequence: TGCGCCAGCAGCCTGGGGAGACAGGGGAACACTGAAGCTTTCTTT. Encoded protein: CASSLGRQGNTEAFF.

The chain uses TRBV7-9 and TRBJ2-1; the match to TRBD2 covers 7 bases. Trimming took 5 bases from V and 4 from J; bases not matched to a gene: 11. The CDR3 is 16 residues long. Germline CDR1 reads SEHNR; CDR2 reads FQNEAQ (reference sequence). The CDR3 nucleotides are TGTGCCAGCAGCACTTCTAGCGGAAGCGGTTACAATGAGCAGTTCTTC. It encodes CASSTSSGSGYNEQFF.

The chain employs TRBV6-1 and TRBJ1-1; 7 nucleotides line up with TRBD1. CDR3 length equals 13 residues. Germline CDR1 MNHNS, CDR2 SASEGT. The V and J ends lost 2 bases and 7 bases, in that order; junction bases with no gene match: 4. This chain's CDR3 is CASSERQGDEAFF. The DNA of the CDR3 is TGTGCCAGCAGTGAAAGGCAGGGGGATGAAGCTTTCTTT.

The chain couples TRBV3-1 (or the pseudogene TRBV3-2) to TRBJ2-1; TRBD2 matches 11 bases. V shed 0 bases and J 9 bases; nucleotides not matched to a gene: 7. This CDR3 contains 16 residues. Per germline, CDR1 LGHDT and CDR2 YNNKEL (reference sequence). The CDR3, as DNA: TGTGCCAGCAGCCAAGAACTAGCGGGAGTGCGTGGTGAGCAGTTCTTC. It encodes CASSQELAGVRGEQFF.

J is TRBJ2-5 and V is TRBV4-3; 8 positions agree with TRBD2. The CDR3 loop spans 19 amino acids. Germline V gene data show CDR1 as LGHNA and CDR2 as YSLEER. Trimming took 0 bases from V and 0 from J; bases not matched to a gene: 12. CDR3 sequence reads: CASSQDLRMAGGYQETQYF. CDR3 nucleotides: TGCGCCAGCAGCCAAGATCTTCGAATGGCGGGGGGATACCAAGAGACCCAGTACTTC.

CDR3 region: CASSLDGGWPQHF. The CDR3 DNA reads TGTGCCAGCAGCTTAGATGGCGGTTGGCCCCAGCATTTT. The chain joins TRBV7-9 to TRBJ1-5; D is unresolved. Trimming removed 1 base at V and 9 bases at J, with 10 bases between. In germline, CDR1 is SEHNR, CDR2 FQNEAQ (reference sequence). The CDR3 has 13 residues.

This chain links TRBV6-5 with TRBJ2-3; D gene ambiguous. Deletions cut 6 bases from V and 0 bases from J, with 7 bases between. This CDR3 contains 13 residues. Germline-derived CDR1 and CDR2 are MNHEY and SVGAGI. As DNA, the CDR3 is TGTGCCAGCAGAGTGGGCAGCACAGATACGCAGTATTTT. This codes for CASRVGSTDTQYF.